This T cell receptor beta chain originates from a study of OX40 agonist ivuxolimab in advanced cancers. Turning to the overall study: Ivuxolimab was an agonistic, fully human IgG2 monoclonal antibody directed against OX40 (CD134), a costimulatory receptor. Peripheral TCRbeta sequencing was intended to test whether TCR sequence diversity was altered and clonal T-cell expansion was caused by ivuxolimab. Patients were allowed to have had prior anti-PD-1, anti-PD-L1 or anti-CTLA-4 therapy, and 40% to 45% of the dose-escalation patients had been treated with checkpoint inhibitors. In the dose-escalation cohort, around four fifths of patients were male, and the mean age was 60 years with a range of roughly 20 to 80. Partial responses were achieved by three dose-escalation patients, of whom one had hepatocellular carcinoma and two had cutaneous melanoma. The paper reports the monotherapy dose-escalation portion (N ≈ 50 patients) of the phase I ivuxolimab trial. Intravenous ivuxolimab was administered to patients every 2 weeks at six dose levels: 0.01, 0.1, 0.3, 1.5, 3 and 10 mg/kg. Among the approximately 50 dose-escalation patients, some 20 had hepatocellular carcinoma, around 15 melanoma, 9 renal cell carcinoma and 9 head and neck cancer. Results the study describes overall, beyond this receptor: Low levels of normalized T-cell clonal expansion were also seen in some nonresponding patients. Antigen specificity was not determined for the clonally expanded peripheral T cells. In partial responders in the 0.1-3.0 mg/kg groups, normalized peripheral clonal expansion was found to be among the lowest, especially among CD8+ T cells. At doses from 0.1 to 3.0 mg/kg, clonal expansion was seen in both CD4+ and CD8+ blood T cells between baseline and week 6. After ivuxolimab, more expanded clones were found on average in CD8+ T cells than in CD4+ T cells.

A distance of 14 bases separates the germline ends of V and J, which lose 1 base and 7 bases respectively. The CDR3, cysteine through phenylalanine, is 15 amino acids long. The only DNA kept is the CDR3, 45 bases in frame from the first base. CDR1 and CDR2 (LNHDA, SQIVND) derive from the germline V gene (reference sequence). In the case of this clone: Its cognate antigen has yet to be identified. There are no base qualities to consult, and no much larger clone falls within one base.

To sequence the TCRbeta CDR3 region, genomic DNA was isolated from the sorted cells. The immunoSEQ Assay was used to sequence the TCRbeta CDR3 regions. TCRdb retrieved this table from immuneACCESS and kept in-frame rearrangements only. Not all clones are present; in checked studies, unresolved V genes account for under half, and no reason is known for the remainder. The sample profile shows some 69,000 clones; roughly 90% of them were found once. The ten most abundant clones make up over 9.5% of the sample. Patients with autoimmune disease history or receiving systemic immunosuppression were excluded from the trial. Peripheral blood for TCR sequencing was collected from all dose cohorts at baseline, on cycle 4 day 1, and on cycle 7 day 1. Samples came from an open-label, multicenter, first-in-human phase I dose-escalation trial of ivuxolimab. Adults with locally advanced or metastatic melanoma, renal cell, hepatocellular, or head and neck squamous cell carcinoma were enrolled in the trial. Before TCR sequencing, CD4+ T cells and CD8+ T cells from peripheral blood were sorted into separate populations.

Sequencing used CD4+ or CD8+ T cells sorted from blood, obtained in a trial of the OX40 agonist ivuxolimab. The sequence was obtained from an adult with an advanced solid tumor such as melanoma, head and neck, liver or kidney cancer. Recombination linked TRBV19 to TRBJ2-1; the D gene is perhaps TRBD1, from 5 matching bases. The CDR3 protein sequence reads: CASSIGSKGRNEQFF. DNA sequence: TGTGCCAGTAGTATAGGGTCCAAGGGGCGAAATGAGCAGTTCTTC. Beyond the CDR3, the reference TRBV19 and TRBJ2-1 genes provide the residues; the full variable domain reads: DGGITQSPKYLFRKEGQNVTLSCEQNLNHDAMYWYRQDPGQGLRLIYYSQIVNDFQKGDIAEGYSVSREKKESFPLTVTSAQKNPTAFYLCASSIGSKGRNEQFFGPGTRLTVL.